This TCR delta chain was captured by sequencing in a study of Vδ1+ human thymocytes. RNA was extracted from the cells and then reverse transcribed. Multiplex PCR used pooled V-gene forward primers and a constant-region reverse primer to amplify CDR3s. TCRdb re-called the multiplex PCR reads via CATT. The table lists under 25,000 delta-chain clones, 25% to 35% of them singletons. Concerning this clone itself: Its antigen is undetermined.

The CDR3 runs to 24 residues. V was clipped by 5 bases and J by 0 bases; unmatched bases: 27. The germline V gene has CDR1 TSWWSYY and CDR2 QGS. Regarding the study as a whole: Thymic TRG and TRD repertoires appeared highly polyclonal. Thymic delta-chain repertoires held 15% to 20% Vdelta2 sequences and few Vdelta3, despite high sort purity.

This clonotype originated in a boy younger than two who had congenital heart surgery. The rearrangement links TRDV1 to TRDJ1, with 13 bases that match TRDD3. Sequenced input: Vdelta1+ gamma-delta thymocytes from the thymus. Regarding subset: FACS-sorted CD3+ TCRalphabeta- TCRVdelta1+ TCRVdelta2- thymocytes. In nucleotides, the CDR3 is TGTGCTCTTGGGCAATTTCCTCCTCAACTGGGGGATACGGTCTGGTCGCCTGACACCGATAAACTCATCTTT. Protein sequence: CALGQFPPQLGDTVWSPDTDKLIF.